This TCR beta chain came from a study of blood T cell repertoires in COVID-19. Study details: COVID-19 samples from acute and convalescent phases originated in the United States, Italy and Spain. T cells, B-cell-depleted T cells, or PBMCs provided the cDNA or gDNA that served as material.

While infection was still active, Seattle patients were enrolled and then followed longitudinally. The CDR3 totals 13 residues. V shed 7 bases, J shed 8 bases, and the junction held 7 bases outside the gene matches. Germline CDR1 and CDR2: LNHDA and SQIVND (reference sequence). In the authors' workflow: Counts of nucleated cells, estimated from reference gene primer amplification, were obtained. Here immunoSEQ multiplex PCR was the method, and the copy in TCRdb shows in-frame clones only, minus some. The DNA was the basis for D and trimming; V, J and clone size are from that table. This sample carries under 300,000 clones, nearly 95% of them seen once, and the ten largest clones take roughly 0.89%.

The sequence derives from a young man with COVID-19, enrolled during active disease. The sample comprised peripheral blood. V usage is TRBV19 and J usage is TRBJ2-4, with 8 bases that match TRBD1. The CDR3 sequence is CASTGQGLDIQYF. CDR3 nucleotides: TGTGCCAGTACAGGACAGGGATTGGACATTCAGTACTTC.